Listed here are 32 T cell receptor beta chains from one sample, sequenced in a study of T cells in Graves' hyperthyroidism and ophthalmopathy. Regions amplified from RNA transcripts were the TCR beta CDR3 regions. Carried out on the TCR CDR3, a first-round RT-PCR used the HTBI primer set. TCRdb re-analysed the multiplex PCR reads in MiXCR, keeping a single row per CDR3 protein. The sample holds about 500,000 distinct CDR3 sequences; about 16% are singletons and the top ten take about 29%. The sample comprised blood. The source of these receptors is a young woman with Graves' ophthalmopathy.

In DNA, the CDR3 is TGTGCCTCTGCTTCCGGGGAGCTGTTTTTT. It translates to CASASGELFF. V and J are TRBV7-9 and TRBJ2-2, with D hard to call. V was clipped by 11 bases and J by 6 bases, with 7 bases between them. The CDR3 has 10 residues. The germline CDR1 and CDR2 sequences are SEHNR and FQNEAQ (reference sequence).

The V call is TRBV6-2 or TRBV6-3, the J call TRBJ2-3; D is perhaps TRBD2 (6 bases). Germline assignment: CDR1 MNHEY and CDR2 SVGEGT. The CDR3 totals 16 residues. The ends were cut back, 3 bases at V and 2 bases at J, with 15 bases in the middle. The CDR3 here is CASSYDRGSVTDTQYF. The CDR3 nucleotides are TGTGCCAGCAGTTATGATCGGGGGAGTGTCACAGATACGCAGTATTTT.

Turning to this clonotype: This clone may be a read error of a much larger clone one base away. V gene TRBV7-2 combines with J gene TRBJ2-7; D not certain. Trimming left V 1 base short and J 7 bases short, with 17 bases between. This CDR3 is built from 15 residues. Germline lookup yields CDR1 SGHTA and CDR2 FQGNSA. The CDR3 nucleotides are TGTGCCAGCAGCTTAGAATCGGCGTATGGCGTAGAGCAGTACTTC. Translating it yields CASSLESAYGVEQYF.

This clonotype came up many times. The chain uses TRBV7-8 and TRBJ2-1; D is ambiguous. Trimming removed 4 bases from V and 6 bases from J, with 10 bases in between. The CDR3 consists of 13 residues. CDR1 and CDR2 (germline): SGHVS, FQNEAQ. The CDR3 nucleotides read TGTGCCAGCAGCTCCACGCGATTCAATGAGCAGTTCTTC. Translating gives CASSSTRFNEQFF.

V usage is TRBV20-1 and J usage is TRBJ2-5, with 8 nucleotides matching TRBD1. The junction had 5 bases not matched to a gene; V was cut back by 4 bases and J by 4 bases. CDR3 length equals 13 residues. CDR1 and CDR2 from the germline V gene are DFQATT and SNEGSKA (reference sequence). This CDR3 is CSATYRGAETQYF. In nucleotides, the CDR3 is TGCAGTGCTACTTACAGGGGGGCAGAGACCCAGTACTTC.

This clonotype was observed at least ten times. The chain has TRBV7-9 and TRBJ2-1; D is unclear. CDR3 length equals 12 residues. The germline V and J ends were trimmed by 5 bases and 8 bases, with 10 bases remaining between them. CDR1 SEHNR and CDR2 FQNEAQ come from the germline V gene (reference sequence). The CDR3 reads CASSQNVDEQFF. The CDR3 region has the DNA TGTGCCAGCAGCCAAAACGTGGATGAGCAGTTCTTC.

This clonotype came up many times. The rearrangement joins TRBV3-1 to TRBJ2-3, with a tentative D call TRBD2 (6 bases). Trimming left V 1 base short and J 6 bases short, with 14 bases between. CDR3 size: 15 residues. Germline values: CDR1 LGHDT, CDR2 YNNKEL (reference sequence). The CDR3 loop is CASSQAGAYLDTQYF. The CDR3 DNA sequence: TGTGCCAGCAGCCAAGCGGGAGCTTACCTGGATACGCAGTATTTT.

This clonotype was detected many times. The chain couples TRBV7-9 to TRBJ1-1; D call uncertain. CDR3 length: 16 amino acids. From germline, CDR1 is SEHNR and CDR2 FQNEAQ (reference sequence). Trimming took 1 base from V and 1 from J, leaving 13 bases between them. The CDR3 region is CASSLGNLWKNTEAFF. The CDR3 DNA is TGTGCCAGCAGCTTAGGTAATCTGTGGAAGAACACTGAAGCTTTCTTT.

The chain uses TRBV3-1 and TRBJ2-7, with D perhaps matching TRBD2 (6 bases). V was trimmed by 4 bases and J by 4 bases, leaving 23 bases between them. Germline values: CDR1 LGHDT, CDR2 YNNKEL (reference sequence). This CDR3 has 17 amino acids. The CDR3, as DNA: TGTGCCAGCAGCCCCCCCGGGCGAGGGACTGGGTGGTACGAGCAGTACTTC. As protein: CASSPPGRGTGWYEQYF.

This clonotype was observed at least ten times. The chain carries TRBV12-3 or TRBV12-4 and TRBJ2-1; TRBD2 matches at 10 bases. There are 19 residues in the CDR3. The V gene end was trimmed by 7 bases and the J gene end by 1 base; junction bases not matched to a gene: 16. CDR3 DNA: TGTGCCAGCACTCATCCCCGGAGGGCTAGCGGGAGTTCCTACAATGAGCAGTTCTTC. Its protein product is CASTHPRRASGSSYNEQFF.

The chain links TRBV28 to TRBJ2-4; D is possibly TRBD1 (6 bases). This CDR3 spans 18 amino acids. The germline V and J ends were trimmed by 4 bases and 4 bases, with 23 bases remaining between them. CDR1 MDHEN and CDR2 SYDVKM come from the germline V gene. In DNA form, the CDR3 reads TGTGCCAGCAGTTCACCTTATGACCCTACGGGACATAAAAACATTCAGTACTTC. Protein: CASSSPYDPTGHKNIQYF.

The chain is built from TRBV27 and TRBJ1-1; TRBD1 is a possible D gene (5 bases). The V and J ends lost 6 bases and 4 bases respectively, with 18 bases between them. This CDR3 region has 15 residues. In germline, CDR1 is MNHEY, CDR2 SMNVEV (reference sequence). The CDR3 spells CASSATTSGSTEAFF. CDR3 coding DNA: TGTGCCAGCAGCGCCACTACTTCAGGGTCCACTGAAGCTTTCTTT.

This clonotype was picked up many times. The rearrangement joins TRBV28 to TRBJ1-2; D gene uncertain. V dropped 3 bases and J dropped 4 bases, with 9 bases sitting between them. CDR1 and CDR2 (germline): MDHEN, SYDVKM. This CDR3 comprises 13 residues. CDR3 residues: CASSFDEFYGYTF. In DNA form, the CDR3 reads TGTGCCAGCAGTTTCGACGAGTTCTATGGCTACACCTTC.

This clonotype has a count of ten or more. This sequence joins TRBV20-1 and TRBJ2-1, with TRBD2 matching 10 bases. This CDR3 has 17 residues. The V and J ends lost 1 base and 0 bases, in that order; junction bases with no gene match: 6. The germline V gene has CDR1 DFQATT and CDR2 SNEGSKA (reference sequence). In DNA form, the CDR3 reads TGCAGTGCTAGAGGGGTTAGCGGGAGGAGCTCCTACAATGAGCAGTTCTTC. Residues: CSARGVSGRSSYNEQFF.

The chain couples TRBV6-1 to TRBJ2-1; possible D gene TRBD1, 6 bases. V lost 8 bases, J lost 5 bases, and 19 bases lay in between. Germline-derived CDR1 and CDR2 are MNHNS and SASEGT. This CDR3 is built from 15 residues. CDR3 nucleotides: TGTGCCAGCGTACCCGCCAAGAAGGGGGACAATGAGCAGTTCTTC. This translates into CASVPAKKGDNEQFF.

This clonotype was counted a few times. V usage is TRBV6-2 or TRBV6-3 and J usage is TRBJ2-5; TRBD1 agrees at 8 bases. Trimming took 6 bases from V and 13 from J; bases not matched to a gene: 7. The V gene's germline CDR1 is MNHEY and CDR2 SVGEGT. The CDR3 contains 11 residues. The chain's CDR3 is CASRGGTGSYF. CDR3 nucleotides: TGTGCCAGCAGGGGTGGGACAGGTTCGTACTTC.

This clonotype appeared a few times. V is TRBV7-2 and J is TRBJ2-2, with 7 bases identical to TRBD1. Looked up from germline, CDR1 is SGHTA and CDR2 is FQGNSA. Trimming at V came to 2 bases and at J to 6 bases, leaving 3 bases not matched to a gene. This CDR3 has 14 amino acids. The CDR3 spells CASSLKGGPGELFF. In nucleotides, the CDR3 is TGTGCCAGCAGCTTAAAAGGGGGCCCCGGGGAGCTGTTTTTT.

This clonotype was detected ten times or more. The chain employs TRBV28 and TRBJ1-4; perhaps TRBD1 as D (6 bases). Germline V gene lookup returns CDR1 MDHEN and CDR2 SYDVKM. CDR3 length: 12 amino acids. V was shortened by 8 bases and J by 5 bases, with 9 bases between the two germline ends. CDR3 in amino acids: CASSGTNEKLFF. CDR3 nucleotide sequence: TGTGCCAGCTCTGGGACAAATGAAAAACTGTTTTTT. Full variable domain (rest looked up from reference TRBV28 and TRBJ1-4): DVKVTQSSRYLVKRTGEKVFLECVQDMDHENMFWYRQDPGLGLRLIYFSYDVKMKEKGDIPEGYSVSREKKERFSLILESASTNQTSMYLCASSGTNEKLFFGSGTQLSVL.

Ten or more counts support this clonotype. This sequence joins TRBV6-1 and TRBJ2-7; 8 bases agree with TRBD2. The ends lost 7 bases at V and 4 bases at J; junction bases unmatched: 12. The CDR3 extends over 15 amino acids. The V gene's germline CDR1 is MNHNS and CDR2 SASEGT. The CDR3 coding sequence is TGTGCCAGCATTCCGGCGGGAGGAGTACCTTACGAGCAGTACTTC. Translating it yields CASIPAGGVPYEQYF.

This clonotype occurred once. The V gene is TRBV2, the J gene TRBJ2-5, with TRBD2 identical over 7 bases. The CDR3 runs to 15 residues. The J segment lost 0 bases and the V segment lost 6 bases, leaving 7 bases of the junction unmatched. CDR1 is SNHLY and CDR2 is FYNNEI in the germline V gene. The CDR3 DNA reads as TGTGCCAGCAGCGCCCTCGGGGGGAACCAAGAGACCCAGTACTTC. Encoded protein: CASSALGGNQETQYF.

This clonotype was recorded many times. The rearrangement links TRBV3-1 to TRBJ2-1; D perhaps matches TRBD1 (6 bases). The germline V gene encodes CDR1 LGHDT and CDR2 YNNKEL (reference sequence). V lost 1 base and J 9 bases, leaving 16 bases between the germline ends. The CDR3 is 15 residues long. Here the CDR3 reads CASSQVAHQGSEQFF. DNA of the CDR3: TGTGCCAGCAGCCAAGTAGCGCACCAGGGGTCTGAGCAGTTCTTC.

The CDR3 nucleotides are TGTGCCAGCAGTCCTGGCGATTCAGAAACTTATGGCTACACCTTC. It is translated as CASSPGDSETYGYTF. V and J are TRBV28 and TRBJ1-2; no definite D call. Looked up from germline, CDR1 is MDHEN and CDR2 is SYDVKM. There are 15 residues in the CDR3. V was trimmed by 5 bases and J by 5 bases, leaving 18 bases between them.

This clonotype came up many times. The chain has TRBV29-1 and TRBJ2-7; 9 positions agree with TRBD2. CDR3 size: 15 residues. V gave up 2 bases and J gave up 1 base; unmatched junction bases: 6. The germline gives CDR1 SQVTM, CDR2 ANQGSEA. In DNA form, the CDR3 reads TGCAGCGTTGAAAGACTAGCGGATCGATCCTACGAGCAGTACTTC. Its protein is CSVERLADRSYEQYF.

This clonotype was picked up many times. The CDR3 DNA sequence: TGTGCCAGCAGCTTCGGACAGAAGGGTCAGCCCCAGCATTTT. Protein product: CASSFGQKGQPQHF. This sequence joins TRBV3-1 and TRBJ1-5, with a tentative D call TRBD1 (6 bases). The CDR3 runs to 14 residues. The germline gives CDR1 LGHDT, CDR2 YNNKEL (reference sequence). The germline V and J ends were trimmed by 5 bases and 6 bases, with 14 bases remaining between them.

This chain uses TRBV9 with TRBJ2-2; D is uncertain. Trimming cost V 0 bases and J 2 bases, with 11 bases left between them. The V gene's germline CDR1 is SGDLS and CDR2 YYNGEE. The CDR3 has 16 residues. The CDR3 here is CASSVGSAVNTGELFF. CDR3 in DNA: TGTGCCAGCAGCGTAGGGTCTGCGGTTAACACCGGGGAGCTGTTTTTT.

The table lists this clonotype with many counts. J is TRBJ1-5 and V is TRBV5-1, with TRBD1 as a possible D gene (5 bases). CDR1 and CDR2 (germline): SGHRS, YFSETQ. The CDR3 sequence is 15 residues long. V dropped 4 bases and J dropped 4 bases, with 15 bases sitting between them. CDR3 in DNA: TGCGCCAGCAGCGCAACAGGTCCAACTAATCAGCCCCAGCATTTT. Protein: CASSATGPTNQPQHF.

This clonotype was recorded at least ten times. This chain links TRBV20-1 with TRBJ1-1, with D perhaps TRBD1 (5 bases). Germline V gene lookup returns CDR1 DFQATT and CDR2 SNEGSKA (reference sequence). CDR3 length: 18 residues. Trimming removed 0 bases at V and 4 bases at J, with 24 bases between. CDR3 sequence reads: CSARESAGILAWGTEAFF. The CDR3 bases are TGCAGTGCTAGAGAATCGGCAGGGATTTTGGCTTGGGGCACTGAAGCTTTCTTT.

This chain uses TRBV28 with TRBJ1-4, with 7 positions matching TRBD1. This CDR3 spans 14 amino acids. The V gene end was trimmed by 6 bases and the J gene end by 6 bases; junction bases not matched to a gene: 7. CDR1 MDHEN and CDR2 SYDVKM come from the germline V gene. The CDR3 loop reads CASREGGPDEKLFF. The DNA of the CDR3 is TGTGCCAGCAGGGAAGGGGGCCCGGATGAAAAACTGTTTTTT.

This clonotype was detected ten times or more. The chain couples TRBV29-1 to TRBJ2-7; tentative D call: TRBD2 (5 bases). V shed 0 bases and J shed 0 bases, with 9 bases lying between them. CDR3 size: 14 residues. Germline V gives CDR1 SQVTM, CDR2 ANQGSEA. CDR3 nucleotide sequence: TGCAGCGTTGAAGAAGCGGCTGCCTCCTACGAGCAGTACTTC. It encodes CSVEEAAASYEQYF.

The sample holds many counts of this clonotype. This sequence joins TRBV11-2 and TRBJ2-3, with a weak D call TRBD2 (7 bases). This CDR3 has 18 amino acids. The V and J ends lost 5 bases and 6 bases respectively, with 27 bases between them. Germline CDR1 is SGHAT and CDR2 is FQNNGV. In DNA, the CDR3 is TGTGCCAGCAGCCCACCGTTGGGGGCTAGCGGAGGGGGGGATACGCAGTATTTT. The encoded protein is CASSPPLGASGGGDTQYF.

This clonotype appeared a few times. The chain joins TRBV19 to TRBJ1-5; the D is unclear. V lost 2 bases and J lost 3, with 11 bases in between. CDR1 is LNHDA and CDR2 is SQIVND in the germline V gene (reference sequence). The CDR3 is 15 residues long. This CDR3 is CASSITPSLNQPQHF. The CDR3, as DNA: TGTGCCAGTAGTATAACGCCCAGCCTCAATCAGCCCCAGCATTTT.

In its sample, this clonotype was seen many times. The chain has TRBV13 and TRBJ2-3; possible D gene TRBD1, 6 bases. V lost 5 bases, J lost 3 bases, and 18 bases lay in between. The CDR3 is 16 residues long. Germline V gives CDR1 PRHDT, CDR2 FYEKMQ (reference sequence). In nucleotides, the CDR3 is TGTGCCAGCAGCCCGAAAGCAGGGGAGACGACAGATACGCAGTATTTT. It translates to CASSPKAGETTDTQYF.